These 26 T cell receptor beta chains were all obtained from the same sample, sequenced in a study of T cells after yellow fever vaccination. TCRdb itself ran the 5' RACE reads through MiXCR, one entry per CDR3 protein. Of 300,000 to 350,000 distinct CDR3 sequences in the sample, around 4.4% are singletons; the top ten hold 15% to 20%. The specimen was PBMCs, collected 15 days after the yellow fever booster vaccination. These receptors were taken from a man between 18 and 29 years old who received the YFV17D yellow fever vaccine.

In its sample, this clonotype was seen many times. The chain is built from TRBV25-1 and TRBJ2-1, with TRBD2 identical over 13 bases. V was pared by 4 bases and J by 10 bases, with 4 bases of the junction left unmatched. CDR3 length equals 14 residues. Per germline, CDR1 MGHDK and CDR2 SYGVNS. CDR3 protein: CASSGLAGGREQFF. DNA for the CDR3: TGTGCCAGCAGTGGACTAGCGGGGGGAAGGGAGCAGTTCTTC.

This clonotype was observed a few times. The V and J genes are TRBV20-1 and TRBJ2-3; 8 bases fit TRBD2. The CDR3 totals 15 residues. The germline V gene has CDR1 DFQATT and CDR2 SNEGSKA (reference sequence). V trimming: 0 bases; J trimming: 3 bases; junction bases outside the gene matches: 5. DNA for the CDR3: TGCAGTGCTAGAGATCCGAGCGGGGGTACAGATACGCAGTATTTT. It yields the protein CSARDPSGGTDTQYF.

A remark on this clonotype: A much larger clone differs from this one at a single base, so this may be a read error. The rearrangement joins TRBV12-3 or TRBV12-4 to TRBJ2-1; a weak D match, TRBD2 (5 bases). The CDR3 covers 13 residues. CDR3 region: CAIGSSSYNEEFF. The CDR3 nucleotides read TGTGCCATTGGGAGTAGCTCCTACAATGAGGAGTTCTTC.

This clonotype came up a few times. The rearrangement joins TRBV7-2 to TRBJ2-7, with TRBD2 identical over 11 bases. The CDR3 contains 15 residues. Trimming cost V 3 bases and J 2 bases; bases outside gene matches: 3. Germline V CDR1 and CDR2: SGHTA, FQGNSA. The CDR3 region is CASSLRTSGPYEQYF. Here the CDR3 DNA reads TGTGCCAGCAGCTTGCGGACTAGCGGGCCCTACGAGCAGTACTTC.

This clonotype occurred many times. The chain recombines TRBV5-1 with TRBJ2-5, with a weak D call TRBD2 (6 bases). The CDR3 contains 16 residues. Germline V gene data show CDR1 as SGHRS and CDR2 as YFSETQ. Trimming left V 5 bases short and J 5 bases short, with 22 bases between. The CDR3 DNA reads as TGCGCCAGCAGGGGGAGGCTGCTAGCCCGTTTGGAGACCCAGTACTTC. Protein sequence: CASRGRLLARLETQYF.

The J gene is TRBJ1-4, the V gene TRBV19, with 7 bases identical to TRBD1. This CDR3 has 15 amino acids. Germline CDR1 reads LNHDA; CDR2 reads SQIVND (reference sequence). V dropped 5 bases and J dropped 0; count of bases not matched to a gene: 3. CDR3 sequence: CASSAGTATNEKLFF. The CDR3 DNA follows: TGTGCCAGTAGTGCCGGGACAGCAACTAATGAAAAACTGTTTTTT.

This clonotype was counted ten times or more. The chain combines TRBV5-1 with TRBJ1-2; 7 nucleotides line up with TRBD1. Germline V gives CDR1 SGHRS, CDR2 YFSETQ. This CDR3 comprises 13 residues. V gave up 0 bases and J gave up 5 bases; unmatched junction bases: 1. CDR3 region: CASSLEGAYGYTF. The CDR3 DNA follows: TGCGCCAGCAGCTTGGAGGGGGCTTATGGCTACACCTTC.

Many counts were recorded for this clonotype. The chain joins TRBV6-5 to TRBJ1-2, with D perhaps matching TRBD1 (5 bases). This CDR3 region has 13 residues. Trimming cost V 6 bases and J 2 bases, with 10 bases left between them. Germline loops: CDR1 MNHEY, CDR2 SVGAGI. CDR3 nucleotide sequence: TGTGCCAGCAGCGTCTCAGGGAACTATGGCTACACCTTC. It specifies CASSVSGNYGYTF.

This clonotype has at least ten counts. The chain joins TRBV5-1 to TRBJ2-5; D gene unclear. The length of the CDR3 is 14 residues. CDR1 and CDR2 from the germline V gene are SGHRS and YFSETQ. V lost 0 bases and J lost 5, with 11 bases in between. The CDR3 protein is CASSLAGSWETQYF. CDR3 sequence (DNA): TGCGCCAGCAGCTTGGCAGGTAGCTGGGAGACCCAGTACTTC.

This clonotype has ten or more counts. This chain links TRBV6-5 with TRBJ2-5, with D possibly matching TRBD1 (5 bases). Per germline, CDR1 MNHEY and CDR2 SVGAGI. With 0 bases removed from V and 1 base from J, the gap between germline ends came to 9 bases. This CDR3 contains 15 residues. This chain's CDR3 is CASSYSGRPQETQYF. CDR3 sequence (DNA): TGTGCCAGCAGTTACTCGGGGCGGCCCCAAGAGACCCAGTACTTC.

This clonotype has only a few counts. This chain joins TRBV20-1 and TRBJ2-1; possible D gene TRBD2, 5 bases. This CDR3 has 14 amino acids. Per germline, CDR1 DFQATT and CDR2 SNEGSKA (reference sequence). Trimming removed 3 bases from V and 7 bases from J, with 16 bases in between. The CDR3 spells CSARGLSGENEQFF. The CDR3 DNA is TGCAGTGCTAGGGGGTTGAGTGGGGAGAATGAGCAGTTCTTC.

The chain is built from TRBV4-2 and TRBJ2-3; 8 nucleotides line up with TRBD2. V trimming: 5 bases; J trimming: 2 bases; junction bases outside the gene matches: 15. This CDR3 is built from 18 residues. Germline CDR1 reads LGHNA; CDR2 reads YNFKEQ. CDR3 amino acids: CASSSRLYSGGATDTQYF. The CDR3 nucleotides read TGTGCCAGCAGCTCCCGGTTGTATTCGGGGGGGGCCACAGATACGCAGTATTTT.

This clonotype has more than one count but fewer than ten. J is TRBJ2-5 and V is TRBV4-1, with D possibly matching TRBD1 (5 bases). The ends were cut back, 0 bases at V and 7 bases at J, with 18 bases in the middle. The length of the CDR3 is 16 residues. CDR1 is MGHRA, CDR2 YSYEKL, per germline. The chain's CDR3 is CASSQESSGSLGTQYF. DNA for the CDR3: TGCGCCAGCAGCCAAGAGAGTTCAGGGTCTCTTGGGACCCAGTACTTC.

This clonotype showed up many times. The CDR3 sequence: CASSRYGPGVRQDRYGYTF. DNA of the CDR3: TGTGCCAGCAGCCGCTATGGGCCGGGCGTTAGACAGGACCGCTATGGCTACACCTTC. V and J are TRBV27 and TRBJ1-2, with a tentative D call TRBD1 (6 bases). This CDR3 is 19 amino acids long. Germline V CDR1 and CDR2: MNHEY, SMNVEV (reference sequence). Trimming took 6 bases from V and 4 from J, leaving 30 bases between them.

This clonotype was seen repeatedly, ten times or more. The chain employs TRBV7-2 and TRBJ1-5; D is ambiguous. CDR3 length equals 13 residues. V was pared by 1 base and J by 9 bases, with 10 bases between. CDR1 and CDR2 from the germline V gene are SGHTA and FQGNSA. Written as DNA, the CDR3 is TGTGCCAGCAGCTTAGACCCTAGGTTGCCCCAGCATTTT. It encodes CASSLDPRLPQHF. The variable domain in full, completed from reference TRBV7-2 and TRBJ1-5, reads GAGVSQSPSNKVTEKGKDVELRCDPISGHTALYWYRQSLGQGLEFLIYFQGNSAPDKSGLPSDRFSAERTGGSVSTLTIQRTQQEDSAVYLCASSLDPRLPQHFGDGTRLSIL.

The V call is TRBV3-1, the J call TRBJ2-3, with 9 positions matching TRBD2. The CDR3 consists of 16 residues. The germline V gene has CDR1 LGHDT and CDR2 YNNKEL (reference sequence). The J segment lost 2 bases and the V segment lost 6 bases, leaving 9 bases of the junction unmatched. The chain's CDR3 is CASRLTLAGNTDTQYF. The CDR3 DNA is TGTGCCAGCAGGCTCACGCTAGCGGGGAACACAGATACGCAGTATTTT.

The rearrangement uses TRBV5-1 and TRBJ2-5; possibly TRBD1 for D (6 bases). The CDR3 is 15 residues long. The germline gives CDR1 SGHRS, CDR2 YFSETQ. Trimming stripped 0 bases from V and 5 bases from J, with 14 bases between. CDR3 coding DNA: TGCGCCAGCAGCTTGGCAGTGGGGGCAGGGGAGACCCAGTACTTC. It is translated as CASSLAVGAGETQYF.

This clonotype was counted at least ten times. V usage is TRBV5-6 and J usage is TRBJ2-7; D assignment may be TRBD1 or TRBD2 (6 bases each). CDR1 and CDR2 (germline): SGHDT, YYEEEE. This CDR3 contains 14 residues. Trimming removed 1 base from V and 0 bases from J, with 8 bases in between. CDR3 residues: CASSLRGLSYEQYF. In DNA, the CDR3 is TGTGCCAGCAGCTTGCGGGGGCTCTCCTACGAGCAGTACTTC.

There are many counts of this clonotype. A junction boundary mismatches the germline segment, possibly from a read error. The V call is TRBV11-2, the J call TRBJ2-1, with D perhaps TRBD1 or TRBD2 (6 bases each). The CDR3 runs 15 residues. From germline, CDR1 is SGHAT and CDR2 FQNNGV. The CDR3 sequence is CASSLRGGPYNEQFF. CDR3 nucleotides: TGCGCCAGCAGCTTGAGAGGGGGGCCCTACAATGAGCAGTTCTTC. Full variable domain (rest looked up from reference TRBV11-2 and TRBJ2-1): EAGVAQSPRYKIIEKRQSVAFWCNPISGHATLYWYQQILGQGPKLLIQFQNNGVVDDSQLPKDRFSAERLKGVDSTLKIQPAKLEDSAVYLCASSLRGGPYNEQFFGPGTRLTVL.

The chain has TRBV5-1 and TRBJ2-7; possibly TRBD1 for D (5 bases). Germline V gives CDR1 SGHRS, CDR2 YFSETQ. V lost 4 bases to trimming and J lost 3 bases, with 14 bases between them. CDR3 size: 14 residues. DNA for the CDR3: TGCGCCAGCAGCAACCGGGCCAGGGTCTACGAGCAGTACTTC. Its translation is CASSNRARVYEQYF.

This clonotype came up a few times. CDR3 nucleotide sequence: TGCGCCAGCCGCGGGAGGGGGCTGGAGGAGACCCAGTACTTC. This gives the protein CASRGRGLEETQYF. V usage is TRBV5-1 and J usage is TRBJ2-5; 9 positions match TRBD2. Per germline, CDR1 SGHRS and CDR2 YFSETQ. After removal of 7 bases from V and 5 bases from J, the junction contained 9 bases not matched to a gene. The CDR3 is 14 amino acids.

This clonotype was counted many times. The V and J genes are TRBV20-1 and TRBJ2-5; D gene uncertain. Trimming took off 4 bases at V and 4 bases at J, with 4 bases between the two ends. CDR1 and CDR2 from the germline V gene are DFQATT and SNEGSKA (reference sequence). This CDR3 has 10 residues. Here the CDR3 DNA reads TGCAGTGCTAATAGAGAGACCCAGTACTTC. Amino acids: CSANRETQYF.

This clonotype was seen at least ten times. V gene TRBV7-6 combines with J gene TRBJ2-7; 7 positions match TRBD1. Germline trimming cut 5 bases from V and 8 bases from J; bases unmatched to any gene: 6. From germline, CDR1 is SGHVS and CDR2 FNYEAQ. The CDR3 totals 12 residues. The CDR3 sequence is CASSVGQAKQYF. The DNA of the CDR3 is TGTGCCAGCAGCGTAGGACAGGCCAAGCAGTACTTC.

This clonotype appeared many times. The V call is TRBV5-1, the J call TRBJ1-2, with D tentatively TRBD1 (6 bases). V dropped 3 bases and J dropped 8 bases, with 23 bases sitting between them. Germline V lookup: CDR1 SGHRS, CDR2 YFSETQ. The CDR3 loop spans 16 amino acids. The CDR3 nucleotides read TGCGCCAGCAGCTCGCGCGAAGGGGGGCGTCCGGGAGGCTACACCTTC. Amino acids: CASSSREGGRPGGYTF.

In this sample, this clonotype turned up many times. This chain links TRBV18 with TRBJ2-5; possible D gene TRBD2, 6 bases. V lost 2 bases and J lost 5, with 9 bases in between. Looked up from germline, CDR1 is KGHSH and CDR2 is LQKENI. This CDR3 region has 13 residues. The CDR3 DNA reads as TGTGCCAGCTCACCAGTCGGAGGGGAGACCCAGTACTTC. This encodes CASSPVGGETQYF.

In its sample, this clonotype was seen a few times. The chain carries TRBV5-4 and TRBJ2-7; no clear D. V lost 0 bases to trimming and J lost 1 base, with 11 bases between them. In germline, CDR1 is SGHNT, CDR2 YYREEE (reference sequence). The length of the CDR3 is 15 residues. This CDR3 is CASSLDGVASYEQYV. CDR3 in DNA: TGTGCCAGCAGCTTGGATGGGGTGGCATCCTACGAGCAGTACGTC.